This T cell receptor (beta chain) comes out of a study of CD8+CD57+ T cells in acquired aplastic anemia. TCR beta VDJ combinations and CDR3 sequences were profiled from genomic DNA. MiXCR was run by TCRdb on the reads, yielding one entry per CDR3 protein. The table shows 200,000 to 250,000 distinct CDR3 sequences, with about 60% occurring only once. The study, taken as a whole, reports: Patients versus controls showed no significant CD8+ Simpson's diversity difference. Patients and controls shared 25 to 35 CD8+ CDR3 sequences, highly expressed in patients.

An expansion of CD8+CD57+ cells by flow cytometry had been shown in patients chosen for sequencing. As for this clonotype: Its antigen is still unknown. A clone one base away is much larger, so this may be a read error.

The CDR3 length is 15 residues. Germline V gives CDR1 SGHDT, CDR2 YYEEEE. Material for sequencing was sorted CD4+, CD8+, or CD8+CD57+ T cells (not recorded which) from PBMCs. V is TRBV5-6 and J is TRBJ2-1, with 8 bases matching TRBD2. This sequence originates from a human donor with aplastic anemia. CDR3 sequence (DNA): TGTGCCAGCAGCAACGGGGGGGCCGGTTACAATGAGCAGCTCTTC. Its translation: CASSNGGAGYNEQLF.